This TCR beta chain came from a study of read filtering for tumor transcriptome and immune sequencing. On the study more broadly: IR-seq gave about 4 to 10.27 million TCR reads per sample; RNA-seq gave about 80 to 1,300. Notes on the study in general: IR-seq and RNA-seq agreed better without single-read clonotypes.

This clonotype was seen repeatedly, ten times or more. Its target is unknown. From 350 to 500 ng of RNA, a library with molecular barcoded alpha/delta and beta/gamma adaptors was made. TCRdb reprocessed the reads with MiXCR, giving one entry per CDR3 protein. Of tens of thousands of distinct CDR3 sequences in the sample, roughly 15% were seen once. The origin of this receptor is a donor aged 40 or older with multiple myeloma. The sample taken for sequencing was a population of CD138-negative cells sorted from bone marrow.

In nucleotides, the CDR3 is TGTGCCAGCAGCTGGACAGTACGTGAGCAGTTCTTC. Its translation: CASSWTVREQFF. The chain links TRBV7-9 to TRBJ2-1; tentative D call: TRBD1 (6 bases). The CDR3 is made up of 12 amino acids. Between the trimmed V and J ends, which lost 4 bases and 9 bases, there was a span of 10 bases. Germline V gene data show CDR1 as SEHNR and CDR2 as FQNEAQ (reference sequence).